One and the same sample provided the 30 T cell receptor beta chains below, sequenced in a study of T cells in Graves' hyperthyroidism and ophthalmopathy. There were TCR beta CDR3 regions amplified from RNA transcripts. The HTBI primer set drove a first-round RT-PCR of the TCR CDR3. From the multiplex PCR reads, TCRdb called clonotypes with MiXCR, one entry per CDR3 protein. This repertoire shows roughly 420,000 distinct CDR3 sequences, roughly an eighth found once; its top ten account for 5.3%. The source material was blood. These receptors came from a woman aged 18-30 years with Graves' hyperthyroidism.

The chain links TRBV3-1 to TRBJ1-4; D perhaps matches TRBD1 (6 bases). CDR1 and CDR2 from the germline V gene are LGHDT and YNNKEL (reference sequence). Deletions cut 0 bases from V and 3 bases from J, with 8 bases between. This CDR3 is built from 15 residues. CDR3 DNA: TGTGCCAGCAGCCAAGAGGGGGCGGCTAATGAAAAACTGTTTTTT. This gives the protein CASSQEGAANEKLFF.

This clonotype showed up many times. The chain recombines TRBV28 with TRBJ1-5; 8 nucleotides line up with TRBD1. The germline V gene has CDR1 MDHEN and CDR2 SYDVKM. This CDR3 comprises 15 residues. The V segment lost 6 bases and the J segment 6 bases; nucleotides outside the gene matches: 10. CDR3 sequence reads: CASSPDRGGGQPQHF. As DNA, the CDR3 is TGTGCCAGCAGCCCTGACAGGGGTGGGGGTCAGCCCCAGCATTTT.

This chain uses TRBV20-1 with TRBJ2-4; D is uncertain. Germline CDR1 reads DFQATT; CDR2 reads SNEGSKA (reference sequence). The V and J ends lost 5 bases and 0 bases respectively, with 23 bases between them. The CDR3 runs 18 residues. CDR3: CSAVTSLDFRIAKNIQYF. The CDR3 DNA reads TGCAGTGCTGTGACTTCTTTGGATTTCCGTATAGCCAAAAACATTCAGTACTTC.

The chain is built from TRBV12-3 or TRBV12-4 and TRBJ2-7; no firm D call. Trimming left V 1 base short and J 3 bases short, with 10 bases between. The CDR3 length is 14 residues. CDR3 sequence reads: CASSLETQYYEQYF. The DNA for the CDR3 is TGTGCCAGCAGTTTAGAAACACAGTACTACGAGCAGTACTTC.

Points on this clonotype: A much larger clone lies one base from this, so it may be a read error. This chain connects TRBV27 to TRBJ1-1, with a possible D match to TRBD1 (5 bases). Germline CDR1 MNHEY, CDR2 SMNVEV (reference sequence). CDR3 length: 15 residues. The CDR3 spells CANSLSPGMSTEAFF. In DNA, the CDR3 is TGTGCCAACAGTTTATCCCCAGGGATGAGCACTGAAGCTTTCTTT.

There are a few counts of this clonotype. The chain uses TRBV28 and TRBJ1-1, with D possibly being TRBD1 (5 bases). Looked up from germline, CDR1 is MDHEN and CDR2 is SYDVKM. V was shortened by 3 bases and J by 4 bases, with 12 bases between the two germline ends. This CDR3 has 14 residues. CDR3 amino acids: CASSFWGVSTEAFF. The CDR3 DNA reads as TGTGCCAGCAGTTTCTGGGGGGTGTCCACTGAAGCTTTCTTT.

This clonotype was observed a few times. The CDR3 nucleotides are TGTGCCAGCAGCGCGACAGGACGGGGCACTGAAGCTTTCTTT. Amino acids: CASSATGRGTEAFF. This sequence joins TRBV14 and TRBJ1-1; TRBD1 is a possible D gene (6 bases). Deletions cut 5 bases from V and 4 bases from J, with 14 bases between. The CDR3 contains 14 residues. Germline-derived CDR1 and CDR2 are SGHDN and FVKESK.

This clonotype occurred many times. This chain connects TRBV5-1 to TRBJ2-1, with D perhaps being TRBD1 or TRBD2 (7 bases each). The CDR3 length is 15 residues. The V gene's germline CDR1 is SGHRS and CDR2 YFSETQ. Trimming stripped 3 bases from V and 6 bases from J, with 16 bases between. The chain's CDR3 is CASSSGGGFGNEQFF. CDR3 in DNA: TGCGCCAGCAGCTCAGGGGGAGGGTTTGGCAATGAGCAGTTCTTC.

The rearrangement joins TRBV4-1 to TRBJ2-7; 9 bases fit TRBD2. The CDR3 contains 16 residues. V lost 0 bases and J lost 6; bases outside the gene matches: 9. CDR1 and CDR2 (germline): MGHRA, YSYEKL. The CDR3 nucleotides read TGCGCCAGCAGCCAAGATCTTGGGGGACTAGCTGGCGAGCAGTACTTC. It is translated as CASSQDLGGLAGEQYF.

This clonotype has a count of ten or more. V usage is TRBV27 and J usage is TRBJ1-4, with 8 bases aligning to TRBD1. Germline CDR1 reads MNHEY; CDR2 reads SMNVEV (reference sequence). J gave up 8 bases and V 0 bases, and 5 bases lay outside the gene matches. The CDR3 length is 15 residues. The CDR3 bases are TGTGCCAGCAGTTTATCAACAGGGGGACCCGAAAAACTGTTTTTT. Translating gives CASSLSTGGPEKLFF.

This clonotype was found many times. The chain is built from TRBV18 and TRBJ2-1; TRBD2 agrees at 8 bases. The CDR3 totals 18 residues. The junction had 10 bases not matched to a gene; V was cut back by 3 bases and J by 0 bases. CDR1 is KGHSH and CDR2 is LQKENI in the germline V gene. CDR3 DNA sequence: TGTGCCAGCTCACCTGGGCGGGAGGCGGGGCACTCCTACAATGAGCAGTTCTTC. Residues: CASSPGREAGHSYNEQFF.

This clonotype was recorded many times. V usage is TRBV6-6 and J usage is TRBJ1-1, with D possibly TRBD1 on 6 matching bases. V was shortened by 0 bases and J by 0 bases, with 8 bases between the two germline ends. CDR3 length equals 15 residues. The V gene's germline CDR1 is MNHNY and CDR2 SVGAGI (reference sequence). The CDR3 spells CASSYSRGLNTEAFF. CDR3 bases: TGTGCCAGCAGTTACTCGAGGGGGTTGAACACTGAAGCTTTCTTT.

This clonotype came up many times. J is TRBJ1-5 and V is TRBV6-2 or TRBV6-3, with a possible D match to TRBD1 (6 bases). The CDR3 has 14 amino acids. CDR1 is MNHEY and CDR2 is SVGEGT in the germline V gene. Deletions cut 6 bases from V and 4 bases from J, with 13 bases between. CDR3 sequence reads: CASSSTGTNQPQHF. The CDR3 DNA sequence: TGTGCCAGCAGCTCCACGGGGACAAATCAGCCCCAGCATTTT.

This clonotype was seen repeatedly, ten times or more. This chain connects TRBV6-1 to TRBJ2-1; 7 bases match TRBD2. The CDR3 extends over 16 amino acids. CDR1 is MNHNS, CDR2 SASEGT, per germline. Trimming removed 7 bases from V and 5 bases from J; junction bases left unmatched: 14. CDR3 coding DNA: TGTGCCAGCACCACGGGCCGGGACTATCCGAACAATGAGCAGTTCTTC. Protein: CASTTGRDYPNNEQFF.

This clonotype was seen a few times. V is TRBV20-1 and J is TRBJ1-2; no reliable D call. This CDR3 region has 11 residues. The germline CDR1 and CDR2 sequences are DFQATT and SNEGSKA (reference sequence). The V end lost 3 bases, the J end lost 6 bases, and 8 bases lay between the germline ends. Here the CDR3 reads CSASGRDGYTF. The CDR3 DNA is TGCAGTGCTAGTGGTAGGGATGGCTACACCTTC.

This clonotype was observed a few times. The chain is built from TRBV6-8 and TRBJ2-1, with 9 positions matching TRBD2. There are 15 residues in the CDR3. J gave up 4 bases and V 7 bases, and 8 bases lay outside the gene matches. Germline V lookup: CDR1 MNHGY, CDR2 SAAAGT. CDR3 sequence (DNA): TGTGCCAGCAACTTAGCGGGAGAAAAGTACAATGAGCAGTTCTTC. Translation: CASNLAGEKYNEQFF.

This clonotype was counted between two and nine times. The V gene is TRBV7-8, the J gene TRBJ2-5; 15 bases line up with TRBD2. Germline-derived CDR1 and CDR2 are SGHVS and FQNEAQ. The CDR3 has 17 residues. Trimming removed 0 bases from V and 4 bases from J; junction bases left unmatched: 3. The CDR3 reads CASSLAPGLAGGETQYF. The CDR3 DNA reads as TGTGCCAGCAGCTTAGCCCCGGGACTAGCGGGAGGAGAGACCCAGTACTTC.

This clonotype has ten or more counts. V gene TRBV7-6 combines with J gene TRBJ2-7; TRBD2 matches at 7 bases. This CDR3 has 14 residues. CDR1 SGHVS and CDR2 FNYEAQ come from the germline V gene. V trimming: 5 bases; J trimming: 2 bases; junction bases outside the gene matches: 6. In DNA form, the CDR3 reads TGTGCCAGCAGCCCGAGCGGGACTGCCTACGAGCAGTACTTC. Protein: CASSPSGTAYEQYF.

This chain links TRBV20-1 with TRBJ1-1; a weak D match, TRBD1 (6 bases). The CDR3 runs 17 residues. Germline lookup yields CDR1 DFQATT and CDR2 SNEGSKA (reference sequence). The V and J ends lost 6 bases and 1 base respectively, with 24 bases between them. CDR3 protein: CSAHLLRGPKSNTEAFF. CDR3 coding DNA: TGCAGTGCCCACCTCCTCAGGGGACCAAAATCGAACACTGAAGCTTTCTTT.

This clonotype was seen at least ten times. The chain recombines TRBV28 with TRBJ2-1; maybe TRBD2 (6 bases). There are 13 residues in the CDR3. Germline V gene sequence: CDR1 MDHEN, CDR2 SYDVKM. V was clipped by 3 bases and J by 3 bases, with 6 bases between them. Here the CDR3 reads CASSLEGYNEQFF. CDR3 DNA: TGTGCCAGCAGTTTGGAGGGCTACAATGAGCAGTTCTTC.

This clonotype was seen many times. A junction boundary mismatches the germline segment, possibly from a read error. The chain links TRBV7-2 to TRBJ1-6; unclear D gene. The CDR3 runs to 17 residues. CDR1 and CDR2 (germline): SGHTA, FQGNSA. Here the CDR3 DNA reads TGTGCCGGCAGCTTAGGTTCAGGCGCCCGATCGACTTCACCCCTCCACTTT. It is translated as CAGSLGSGARSTSPLHF. The whole variable domain, remainder taken from reference TRBV7-2 and TRBJ1-6, is GAGVSQSPSNKVTEKGKDVELRCDPISGHTALYWYRQSLGQGLEFLIYFQGNSAPDKSGLPSDRFSAERTGGSVSTLTIQRTQQEDSAVYLCAGSLGSGARSTSPLHFGNGTRLTVT.

This clonotype was seen many times. The J gene is TRBJ2-1, the V gene TRBV2; TRBD1 aligns across 9 bases. J lost 7 bases, V lost 4 bases, and 14 bases had no gene match. Germline V CDR1 and CDR2: SNHLY, FYNNEI. CDR3 length equals 17 residues. The CDR3 loop reads CASSADRTGAVGNEQFF. The DNA for the CDR3 is TGTGCCAGCAGTGCAGACCGGACAGGGGCCGTGGGGAATGAGCAGTTCTTC.

CDR3 region: CASSSTGGPEAFF. The CDR3 nucleotides read TGTGCCAGCAGTTCCACAGGGGGCCCCGAAGCTTTCTTT. The chain couples TRBV6-1 to TRBJ1-1; 9 bases agree with TRBD1. J was trimmed by 8 bases and V by 5 bases; bases with no gene match: 6. CDR1 and CDR2 (germline): MNHNS, SASEGT. The CDR3 totals 13 residues.

This clonotype was detected ten times or more. The chain links TRBV6-2 or TRBV6-3 to TRBJ2-7; 7 bases align to TRBD2. The V segment lost 4 bases and the J segment 1 base; nucleotides outside the gene matches: 4. The CDR3 contains 14 residues. The germline CDR1 and CDR2 sequences are MNHEY and SVGEGT. CDR3 amino acids: CASSWRENSYEQYF. CDR3 in DNA: TGTGCCAGCAGTTGGCGGGAGAATTCCTACGAGCAGTACTTC.

To note about this clonotype: A read error may explain this, as a much larger clone is one base away. The rearrangement uses TRBV20-1 and TRBJ2-5; possibly TRBD2 for D (5 bases). This CDR3 region has 12 residues. CDR1 DFQATT and CDR2 SNEGSKA come from the germline V gene (reference sequence). The CDR3 sequence: CSASTEEETRYF. DNA for the CDR3: TGCAGTGCTAGTACGGAGGAAGAGACCCGGTACTTC.

This clonotype was picked up a small number of times. The V gene is TRBV5-4, the J gene TRBJ2-1; D may be TRBD1 (6 bases). CDR1 SGHNT and CDR2 YYREEE come from the germline V gene (reference sequence). The V gene lost 4 bases and the J gene lost 11 bases, with 13 bases spanning the gap. The length of the CDR3 is 12 residues. CDR3 nucleotides: TGTGCCAGCAGCGCAACAGGGTCTCAGCAGTTCTTC. Translation gives CASSATGSQQFF.

This clonotype was seen a handful of times. The chain couples TRBV12-3 or TRBV12-4 to TRBJ2-2; D may correspond to TRBD1 or TRBD2 (5 bases each). Trimming took off 10 bases at V and 0 bases at J, with 15 bases between the two ends. The CDR3 runs 15 residues. In DNA form, the CDR3 reads TGTGCCACCCGGTGGGGACGTACGAACACCGGGGAGCTGTTTTTT. Residues: CATRWGRTNTGELFF.

The sample holds many counts of this clonotype. The V gene is TRBV10-3, the J gene TRBJ2-7, with D possibly TRBD1 on 5 matching bases. CDR1 is ENHRY, CDR2 SYGVKD, per germline. This CDR3 comprises 14 residues. V was cut by 1 base and J by 5 bases, with 12 bases left in between. CDR3: CAISELGRVHEQYF. Here the CDR3 DNA reads TGTGCCATCAGTGAGTTGGGCAGGGTTCACGAGCAGTACTTC.

This clonotype was detected many times. The chain is built from TRBV29-1 and TRBJ2-7; D possibly corresponds to TRBD1 (7 bases). The CDR3 runs to 14 residues. Trimming removed 3 bases at V and 1 base at J, with 13 bases between. Germline V gives CDR1 SQVTM, CDR2 ANQGSEA. Here the CDR3 DNA reads TGCAGCGTTGAGTCGGAGGGGGCGTCCTACGAGCAGTACTTC. Amino acid sequence: CSVESEGASYEQYF.

Ten or more counts support this clonotype. This rearrangement joins TRBV30 to TRBJ2-2; D gene uncertain. The CDR3 runs to 15 residues. The germline CDR1 and CDR2 sequences are GTSNPN and SVGIG (reference sequence). V lost 0 bases, J lost 4 bases, and 12 bases lay in between. CDR3: CAWSVPLIRTGELFF. The CDR3 DNA is TGTGCCTGGAGTGTTCCGCTCATACGCACCGGGGAGCTGTTTTTT.